The 31 T cell receptor beta chains presented below share a single source sample, sequenced in a study of T cell responses to AZD1222 COVID-19 vaccine. Assay: immunoSEQ multiplex PCR; the TCRdb copy retains only in-frame clones and omits some. The sample holds roughly 150,000 clones, over 65% seen once. This material consisted of peripheral blood, taken on day 0 of AZD1222 vaccination. The receptors originated from an adult in good health.

This clone was observed a single time. The chain carries TRBV6-5 and TRBJ1-2, with D hard to call. The CDR3 covers 12 residues. The germline V gene encodes CDR1 MNHEY and CDR2 SVGAGI. Trimming pared 6 bases from V and 10 bases from J, leaving 15 bases between. As DNA, the CDR3 is TGTGCCAGCAGCATTAGCGGAGCCTACTACACCTTC. Translating it yields CASSISGAYYTF.

The gene calls are TRBV5-1 and TRBJ2-5, with D unclear. Deletions cut 0 bases from V and 5 bases from J, with 11 bases between. Germline V gene lookup returns CDR1 SGHRS and CDR2 YFSETQ. The CDR3 extends over 14 amino acids. For the CDR3, the DNA is TGCGCCAGCAGCTTGGAGCCGACGAGGGAGACCCAGTACTTC. Encoded protein: CASSLEPTRETQYF.

The chain joins TRBV27 to TRBJ2-1; 10 bases are shared with TRBD2. V was pared by 3 bases and J by 7 bases, with 6 bases of the junction left unmatched. The length of the CDR3 is 15 residues. The germline V gene has CDR1 MNHEY and CDR2 SMNVEV (reference sequence). For the CDR3, the DNA is TGTGCCAGCAGTTTTTACAGGACTAGCGGTAATGAGCAGTTCTTC. Translating it yields CASSFYRTSGNEQFF.

This clone was observed once. The chain joins TRBV6-2 or TRBV6-3 to TRBJ2-6, with a tentative D call TRBD2 (5 bases). The CDR3 is 15 amino acids. Germline-derived CDR1 and CDR2 are MNHEY and SVGEGT. The V gene lost 2 bases and the J gene lost 0 bases, with 5 bases spanning the gap. Here the CDR3 reads CASSYGSSGANVLTF. DNA for the CDR3: TGTGCCAGCAGTTACGGGAGCTCTGGGGCCAACGTCCTGACTTTC.

This chain uses TRBV6-5 with TRBJ2-3; 7 bases are shared with TRBD1. The germline gives CDR1 MNHEY, CDR2 SVGAGI. With 7 bases clipped from V and 1 base from J, the junction kept 8 bases outside the gene matches. The CDR3 runs to 15 residues. For the CDR3, the DNA is TGTGCCAGCATCGGAATTAGGGGGCGCACAGATACGCAGTATTTT. Protein: CASIGIRGRTDTQYF.

The rearrangement joins TRBV12-3 or TRBV12-4 to TRBJ2-5; D unresolved. Trimming removed 1 base at V and 5 bases at J, with 8 bases between. This CDR3 contains 13 residues. Here the CDR3 DNA reads TGTGCCAGCAGTTTAGATAGGGCGGAGACCCAGTACTTC. Translating gives CASSLDRAETQYF.

The rearrangement uses TRBV2 and TRBJ2-1; 7 bases align to TRBD1. Germline V gene sequence: CDR1 SNHLY, CDR2 FYNNEI. V shed 7 bases and J 3 bases; nucleotides not matched to a gene: 6. CDR3 length equals 14 residues. CDR3 coding DNA: TGTGCCAGCAACGCGCAGGGGGTCTACAATGAGCAGTTCTTC. It yields the protein CASNAQGVYNEQFF.

The rearrangement uses TRBV15 and TRBJ2-2; 7 nucleotides align to TRBD2. V lost 2 bases to trimming and J lost 5 bases; unmatched junction nucleotides: 8. The CDR3 is made up of 16 amino acids. Germline-derived CDR1 and CDR2 are LNHNV and YYDKDF (reference sequence). This CDR3 is CATSRKGRDGTGELFF. CDR3 in DNA: TGTGCCACCAGCAGAAAAGGGAGGGATGGTACCGGGGAGCTGTTTTTT.

The V call is TRBV5-5, the J call TRBJ2-7; D call uncertain. V lost 0 bases and J 0 bases, leaving 10 bases between the germline ends. CDR1 is SGHKS and CDR2 is YYEKEE in the germline V gene (reference sequence). CDR3 size: 15 residues. The CDR3 loop is CASSLASTASYEQYF. CDR3 nucleotides: TGTGCCAGCAGCTTGGCGAGCACAGCCTCCTACGAGCAGTACTTC.

CDR3 region: CASSLRGSSYNEQFF. In nucleotides, the CDR3 is TGTGCCAGCAGTTTACGGGGTAGCTCCTACAATGAGCAGTTCTTC. J is TRBJ2-1 and V is TRBV6-5; D may be TRBD2 (5 bases). Trimming removed 4 bases from V and 0 bases from J, with 10 bases in between. CDR3 length: 15 residues. Germline loops: CDR1 MNHEY, CDR2 SVGAGI.

This clone has just one count. This chain uses TRBV5-1 with TRBJ1-1; D is ambiguous. Trimming took 6 bases from V and 2 from J, leaving 8 bases between them. The CDR3 spans 12 residues. Germline CDR1 reads SGHRS; CDR2 reads YFSETQ. The CDR3 here is CASTAANTEAFF. DNA of the CDR3: TGCGCCAGCACCGCAGCAAACACTGAAGCTTTCTTT. The full variable domain, its missing parts supplied by reference TRBV5-1 and TRBJ1-1, is KAGVTQTPRYLIKTRGQQVTLSCSPISGHRSVSWYQQTPGQGLQFLFEYFSETQRNKGNFPGRFSGRQFSNSRSEMNVSTLELGDSALYLCASTAANTEAFFGQGTRLTVV.

The chain uses TRBV6-2 or TRBV6-3 and TRBJ1-5; 8 bases are shared with TRBD1. V trimming: 2 bases; J trimming: 0 bases; junction bases outside the gene matches: 3. The germline CDR1 and CDR2 sequences are MNHEY and SVGEGT. This CDR3 contains 16 residues. In nucleotides, the CDR3 is TGTGCCAGCAGTTACCCAGGGGGCCATAGCAATCAGCCCCAGCATTTT. Its translation: CASSYPGGHSNQPQHF.

The chain combines TRBV6-2 or TRBV6-3 with TRBJ2-7; D possibly matches TRBD1 or TRBD2 (5 bases each). The V end was cut by 4 bases, the J end by 3 bases, with 16 bases between. Germline values: CDR1 MNHEY, CDR2 SVGEGT. The CDR3 loop spans 15 amino acids. The CDR3, as DNA: TGTGCCAGCAGTTCTCTCGGGACCCTGGACTACGAGCAGTACTTC. Translation gives CASSSLGTLDYEQYF.

J is TRBJ2-7 and V is TRBV11-2; TRBD1 might be the D (5 bases). V lost 1 base to trimming and J lost 5 bases, with 15 bases between them. This CDR3 spans 15 amino acids. Germline loops: CDR1 SGHAT, CDR2 FQNNGV. The CDR3 loop reads CASSLGTIRSHEQYF. DNA of the CDR3: TGTGCCAGCAGCTTAGGGACAATTCGTTCCCACGAGCAGTACTTC.

The V gene is TRBV15, the J gene TRBJ1-1; D not certain. The CDR3 is made up of 14 amino acids. Germline loops: CDR1 LNHNV, CDR2 YYDKDF (reference sequence). Trimming shortened V by 0 bases and J by 4 bases, and 9 bases separated the two germline ends. The CDR3 nucleotides read TGTGCCACCAGCAGAGAGGGCAGGAGCACTGAAGCTTTCTTT. Its translation is CATSREGRSTEAFF.

The J gene is TRBJ1-2, the V gene TRBV28; D is ambiguous. The CDR3 totals 14 residues. Trimming removed 2 bases from V and 4 bases from J, with 11 bases in between. Germline lookup yields CDR1 MDHEN and CDR2 SYDVKM. In DNA form, the CDR3 reads TGTGCCAGCAGTTTAGGTTTCAGCCTCTATGGCTACACCTTC. It translates to CASSLGFSLYGYTF.

This chain links TRBV6-5 with TRBJ1-2, with 7 bases aligning to TRBD1. CDR1 is MNHEY and CDR2 is SVGAGI in the germline V gene. The CDR3 extends over 14 amino acids. The V segment lost 10 bases and the J segment 7 bases; nucleotides outside the gene matches: 15. This CDR3 reads CATLGGWTGGGYTF. The CDR3 DNA reads TGTGCCACCCTTGGAGGATGGACAGGTGGTGGCTACACCTTC.

The table lists this clone with a count of one. This rearrangement joins TRBV18 to TRBJ1-1; 7 bases are a match to TRBD1. This CDR3 is built from 16 residues. Losses at the gene ends were 1 base for V and 0 bases for J; bases not matched to a gene: 5. Germline values: CDR1 KGHSH, CDR2 LQKENI. The DNA for the CDR3 is TGTGCCAGCTCACCACAGCTGGGACAGCTGAACACTGAAGCTTTCTTT. The encoded protein is CASSPQLGQLNTEAFF.

The chain employs TRBV7-2 and TRBJ2-7, with D uncertain. The CDR3 is 13 residues long. Germline CDR1 reads SGHTA; CDR2 reads FQGNSA. Trimming stripped 1 base from V and 6 bases from J, with 10 bases between. This CDR3 is CASSLDRWGEQYF. As DNA, the CDR3 is TGTGCCAGCAGCTTAGACAGATGGGGCGAGCAGTACTTC. Supplemented by reference TRBV7-2 and TRBJ2-7, the full variable domain reads GAGVSQSPSNKVTEKGKDVELRCDPISGHTALYWYRQSLGQGLEFLIYFQGNSAPDKSGLPSDRFSAERTGGSVSTLTIQRTQQEDSAVYLCASSLDRWGEQYFGPGTRLTVT.

The rearrangement uses TRBV28 and TRBJ1-1; D gene ambiguous. V gave up 3 bases and J gave up 0 bases, with 8 bases separating them. The germline CDR1 and CDR2 sequences are MDHEN and SYDVKM. This CDR3 contains 14 residues. CDR3 amino acids: CASSFRSMNTEAFF. CDR3 coding DNA: TGTGCCAGCAGTTTTCGGAGCATGAACACTGAAGCTTTCTTT.

This sequence joins TRBV5-1 and TRBJ1-2; weak D call: TRBD1 (6 bases). Looked up from germline, CDR1 is SGHRS and CDR2 is YFSETQ. The CDR3 consists of 15 residues. The V end lost 4 bases, the J end lost 7 bases, and 20 bases lay between the germline ends. DNA of the CDR3: TGCGCCAGCAGCCCCGGACAGAGGCTCGGAAGTGGCTACACCTTC. Protein product: CASSPGQRLGSGYTF.

In this sample, this clone turned up once. The V gene is TRBV27, the J gene TRBJ1-1; 7 bases match TRBD1. The germline V gene has CDR1 MNHEY and CDR2 SMNVEV (reference sequence). V was pared by 4 bases and J by 1 base, with 6 bases of the junction left unmatched. This CDR3 is 15 amino acids long. CDR3 sequence: CASSSREGANTEAFF. The DNA for the CDR3 is TGTGCCAGCAGTTCGCGAGAGGGGGCGAACACTGAAGCTTTCTTT.

A single count supports this clone. The chain combines TRBV19 with TRBJ1-1; D ambiguous. The CDR3 runs 13 residues. The V gene's germline CDR1 is LNHDA and CDR2 SQIVND (reference sequence). Deletions cut 7 bases from V and 0 bases from J, with 9 bases between. CDR3 sequence (DNA): TGTGCCAGTACCCACCCTTTGAACACTGAAGCTTTCTTT. Protein: CASTHPLNTEAFF.

The rearrangement joins TRBV5-1 to TRBJ1-3, with D uncertain. The CDR3 spans 12 residues. V was clipped by 6 bases and J by 3 bases, with 7 bases between them. Germline CDR1 and CDR2: SGHRS and YFSETQ. The CDR3 DNA follows: TGCGCCAGCACCTGGGATGGAAACACCATATATTTT. This gives the protein CASTWDGNTIYF.

The V call is TRBV9, the J call TRBJ2-7, with TRBD1 matching 10 bases. The CDR3 has 14 amino acids. From germline, CDR1 is SGDLS and CDR2 YYNGEE. Losses at the gene ends were 3 bases for V and 3 bases for J; bases not matched to a gene: 3. CDR3 DNA sequence: TGTGCCAGCAGCGGCGGGACAGGGGACTACGAGCAGTACTTC. As protein: CASSGGTGDYEQYF. Variable domain in full (rest from reference TRBV9 and TRBJ2-7): DSGVTQTPKHLITATGQRVTLRCSPRSGDLSVYWYQQSLDQGLQFLIQYYNGEERAKGNILERFSAQQFPDLHSELNLSSLELGDSALYFCASSGGTGDYEQYFGPGTRLTVT.

V and J are TRBV28 and TRBJ1-2; 8 bases line up with TRBD1. The CDR3 sequence is 15 residues long. The V and J ends lost 5 bases and 2 bases, in that order; junction bases with no gene match: 7. Germline values: CDR1 MDHEN, CDR2 SYDVKM. CDR3 sequence reads: CASSLEDRGNYGYTF. CDR3 nucleotides: TGTGCCAGCAGTCTTGAAGACAGGGGAAACTATGGCTACACCTTC.

The V and J genes are TRBV30 and TRBJ2-7; 9 bases map to TRBD1. The CDR3 extends over 13 amino acids. Germline trimming cut 4 bases from V and 6 bases from J; bases unmatched to any gene: 7. Germline CDR1 reads GTSNPN; CDR2 reads SVGIG (reference sequence). CDR3 DNA: TGTGCCTGGAACCGGGACAGGGAGGTCGAGCAGTACTTC. Translating it yields CAWNRDREVEQYF.

The chain combines TRBV11-2 with TRBJ1-4; 8 bases align to TRBD1. The CDR3 runs to 17 residues. Germline trimming cut 4 bases from V and 4 bases from J; bases unmatched to any gene: 11. Germline CDR1 SGHAT, CDR2 FQNNGV. In nucleotides, the CDR3 is TGTGCCAGCAGCTCCAAAGCCCGACAGGGGATTAATGAAAAACTGTTTTTT. Translated, it gives CASSSKARQGINEKLFF.

This chain uses TRBV19 with TRBJ2-7; TRBD1 aligns across 10 bases. CDR1 and CDR2 from the germline V gene are LNHDA and SQIVND (reference sequence). The CDR3 contains 15 residues. Trimming took 6 bases from V and 0 from J; bases not matched to a gene: 5. The CDR3 spells CASRGRTGGSYEQYF. CDR3 nucleotides: TGTGCCAGTAGGGGTAGGACAGGGGGCTCCTACGAGCAGTACTTC.

The chain is built from TRBV3-1 (or the pseudogene TRBV3-2) and TRBJ1-5; D not resolved. The CDR3 runs to 15 residues. Germline loops: CDR1 LGHDT, CDR2 YNNKEL (reference sequence). V was clipped by 0 bases and J by 4 bases, with 10 bases between them. The CDR3 DNA reads TGTGCCAGCAGCCAAGACCGGCAGCCAAATCAGCCCCAGCATTTT. Amino acids: CASSQDRQPNQPQHF.

V and J are TRBV9 and TRBJ1-2; 7 bases are shared with TRBD1. V lost 0 bases, J lost 4 bases, and 0 bases stayed unmatched. Germline V gene sequence: CDR1 SGDLS, CDR2 YYNGEE. The CDR3 extends over 13 amino acids. The chain's CDR3 is CASSVGQGYGYTF. In DNA, the CDR3 is TGTGCCAGCAGCGTAGGACAGGGCTATGGCTACACCTTC. The full variable domain, its missing parts supplied by reference TRBV9 and TRBJ1-2, is DSGVTQTPKHLITATGQRVTLRCSPRSGDLSVYWYQQSLDQGLQFLIQYYNGEERAKGNILERFSAQQFPDLHSELNLSSLELGDSALYFCASSVGQGYGYTFGSGTRLTVV.